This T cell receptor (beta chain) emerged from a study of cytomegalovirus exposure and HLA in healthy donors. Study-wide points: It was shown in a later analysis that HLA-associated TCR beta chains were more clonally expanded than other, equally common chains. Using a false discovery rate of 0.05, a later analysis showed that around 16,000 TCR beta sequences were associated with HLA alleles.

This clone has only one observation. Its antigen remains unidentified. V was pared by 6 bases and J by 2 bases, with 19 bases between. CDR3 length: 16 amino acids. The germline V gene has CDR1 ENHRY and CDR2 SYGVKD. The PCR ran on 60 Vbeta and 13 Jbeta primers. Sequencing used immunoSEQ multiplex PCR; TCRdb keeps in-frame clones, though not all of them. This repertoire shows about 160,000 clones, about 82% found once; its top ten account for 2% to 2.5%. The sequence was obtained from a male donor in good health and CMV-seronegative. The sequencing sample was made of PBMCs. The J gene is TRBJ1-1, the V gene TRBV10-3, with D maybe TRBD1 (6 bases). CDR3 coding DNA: TGTGCCATCAGGGGGTTCCGTGCAGGGGAAAACACTGAAGCTTTCTTT. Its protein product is CAIRGFRAGENTEAFF.